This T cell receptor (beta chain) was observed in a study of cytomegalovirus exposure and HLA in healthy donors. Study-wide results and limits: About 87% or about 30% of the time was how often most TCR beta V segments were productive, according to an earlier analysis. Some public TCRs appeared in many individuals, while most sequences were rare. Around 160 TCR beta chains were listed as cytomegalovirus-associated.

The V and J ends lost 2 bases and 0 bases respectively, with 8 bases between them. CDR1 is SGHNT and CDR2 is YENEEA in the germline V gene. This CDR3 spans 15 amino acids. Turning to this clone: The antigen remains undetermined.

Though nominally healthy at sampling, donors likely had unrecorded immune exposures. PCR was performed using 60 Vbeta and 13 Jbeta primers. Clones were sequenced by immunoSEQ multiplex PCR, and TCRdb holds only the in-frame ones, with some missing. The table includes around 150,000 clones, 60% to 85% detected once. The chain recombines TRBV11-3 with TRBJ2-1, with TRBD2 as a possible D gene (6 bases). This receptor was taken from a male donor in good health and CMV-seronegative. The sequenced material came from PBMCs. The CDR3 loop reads CASSLLASSYNEQFF. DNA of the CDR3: TGTGCCAGCAGCTTACTAGCGAGCTCCTACAATGAGCAGTTCTTC.